These 19 T cell receptor beta chains were sequenced from one sample in a study of OX40 agonist ivuxolimab in advanced cancers. Profiled with immunoSEQ multiplex PCR; TCRdb holds only in-frame clones, not every one. The repertoire includes roughly 25,000 clones, 88% of them detected once, and approximately 22% sits in the top ten. This material consisted of CD4+ or CD8+ T cells sorted from blood, taken in a trial of the OX40 agonist ivuxolimab. These receptors were taken from an adult with an advanced solid tumor such as melanoma, head and neck, liver or kidney cancer.

This clone occurred once. The chain uses TRBV27 and TRBJ2-1, with D uncertain. V shed 6 bases and J shed 7 bases, with 13 bases lying between them. The CDR3 has 13 amino acids. Germline-derived CDR1 and CDR2 are MNHEY and SMNVEV (reference sequence). The CDR3 DNA reads TGTGCCAGCAGCCCCGACATCCAGAATGAGCAGTTCTTC. It codes for CASSPDIQNEQFF.

The chain links TRBV4-1 to TRBJ2-7; D perhaps matches TRBD2 (6 bases). The CDR3 runs to 13 residues. Germline assignment: CDR1 MGHRA and CDR2 YSYEKL. V was cut by 4 bases and J by 7 bases, with 14 bases left in between. Here the CDR3 DNA reads TGCGCCAGCAGCCGACTAGGGGCCTTAGAGCAGTACTTC. This gives the protein CASSRLGALEQYF.

In DNA, the CDR3 is TGTGCCAGCAGTTCACAGGGCTCTGGAAACACCATATATTTT. This gives the protein CASSSQGSGNTIYF. The chain employs TRBV27 and TRBJ1-3, with a possible D match to TRBD1 (6 bases). The length of the CDR3 is 14 residues. Germline loops: CDR1 MNHEY, CDR2 SMNVEV (reference sequence). V dropped 4 bases and J dropped 0 bases, with 7 bases sitting between them.

This rearrangement joins TRBV6-1 to TRBJ2-2; D not resolved. Looked up from germline, CDR1 is MNHNS and CDR2 is SASEGT. Trimming took 1 base from V and 6 from J, leaving 12 bases between them. The CDR3 covers 15 residues. CDR3 amino acids: CASSEVTRTPGELFF. The CDR3 DNA follows: TGTGCCAGCAGTGAAGTTACGAGAACTCCCGGGGAGCTGTTTTTT.

Only one count was recorded for this clone. V and J are TRBV19 and TRBJ2-5, with 7 bases aligning to TRBD2. This CDR3 is 13 amino acids long. J lost 4 bases, V lost 8 bases, and 7 bases had no gene match. CDR1 LNHDA and CDR2 SQIVND come from the germline V gene (reference sequence). DNA of the CDR3: TGTGCCAGTGTGTCGGGGGGATCAGAGACCCAGTACTTC. Amino acid sequence: CASVSGGSETQYF. Full variable domain (rest looked up from reference TRBV19 and TRBJ2-5): DGGITQSPKYLFRKEGQNVTLSCEQNLNHDAMYWYRQDPGQGLRLIYYSQIVNDFQKGDIAEGYSVSREKKESFPLTVTSAQKNPTAFYLCASVSGGSETQYFGPGTRLLVL.

This chain connects TRBV20-1 to TRBJ2-1; D is unclear. Trimming took off 5 bases at V and 10 bases at J, with 12 bases between the two ends. Germline CDR1 and CDR2: DFQATT and SNEGSKA (reference sequence). The CDR3 totals 11 residues. The CDR3 protein is CSAPLVREQFF. The CDR3 bases are TGCAGTGCTCCGCTAGTGCGCGAGCAGTTCTTC.

The chain uses TRBV28 and TRBJ2-7, with TRBD1 matching 10 bases. In germline, CDR1 is MDHEN, CDR2 SYDVKM. The CDR3 spans 13 residues. Losses at the gene ends were 7 bases for V and 6 bases for J; bases not matched to a gene: 6. The CDR3 DNA reads TGTGCCAGCAATGTGGGACAGGGGTTCGAGCAGTACTTC. Protein: CASNVGQGFEQYF.

This clone has just one count. The chain joins TRBV7-9 to TRBJ1-1; D might be TRBD1 (6 bases). V was shortened by 6 bases and J by 7 bases, with 15 bases between the two germline ends. The V gene's germline CDR1 is SEHNR and CDR2 FQNEAQ (reference sequence). This CDR3 is 13 amino acids long. The DNA of the CDR3 is TGTGCCAGCAGGGGGGGCGAACAGGTTGAAGCTTTCTTT. Encoded protein: CASRGGEQVEAFF.

A remark on this clone: Other DNA sequences within the sample encode an identical CDR3. J is TRBJ2-7 and V is TRBV19; D unclear. Trimming cost V 4 bases and J 2 bases, with 9 bases left between them. In germline, CDR1 is LNHDA, CDR2 SQIVND (reference sequence). There are 13 residues in the CDR3. This CDR3 reads CASSSDGAYEQYF. DNA of the CDR3: TGTGCCAGTAGTAGTGATGGCGCCTACGAGCAGTACTTC.

The rearrangement joins TRBV19 to TRBJ1-3, with a weak D call TRBD1 (5 bases). The CDR3 loop spans 18 amino acids. In germline, CDR1 is LNHDA, CDR2 SQIVND (reference sequence). V was trimmed by 8 bases and J by 1 base, leaving 24 bases between them. CDR3 residues: CASGNFFRSGLSGNTIYF. The CDR3 nucleotides are TGTGCCAGTGGGAACTTTTTTCGGTCAGGGCTGTCTGGAAACACCATATATTTT. The full variable domain, in which reference TRBV19 and TRBJ1-3 provide the parts outside the CDR3, is DGGITQSPKYLFRKEGQNVTLSCEQNLNHDAMYWYRQDPGQGLRLIYYSQIVNDFQKGDIAEGYSVSREKKESFPLTVTSAQKNPTAFYLCASGNFFRSGLSGNTIYFGEGSWLTVV.

The rearrangement joins TRBV27 to TRBJ2-7; 8 bases are shared with TRBD2. CDR1 is MNHEY, CDR2 SMNVEV, per germline (reference sequence). The ends lost 2 bases at V and 0 bases at J; junction bases unmatched: 3. The CDR3 consists of 15 residues. CDR3 bases: TGTGCCAGCAGTTTAAGCGGGAGCCACTCCTACGAGCAGTACTTC. Its protein is CASSLSGSHSYEQYF.

The rearrangement links TRBV10-3 to TRBJ2-7; D perhaps matches TRBD1 (5 bases). CDR3 size: 13 residues. V shed 3 bases and J shed 0 bases, with 6 bases lying between them. Per germline, CDR1 ENHRY and CDR2 SYGVKD. For the CDR3, the DNA is TGTGCCATCAGTGACCAGGGCTCCTACGAGCAGTACTTC. This encodes CAISDQGSYEQYF.

The CDR3 loop is CAWNLGLMNTEAFF. CDR3 nucleotide sequence: TGTGCCTGGAACTTGGGTCTGATGAACACTGAAGCTTTCTTT. V gene TRBV30 combines with J gene TRBJ1-1, with D hard to call. There are 14 residues in the CDR3. Germline lookup yields CDR1 GTSNPN and CDR2 SVGIG (reference sequence). The ends were cut back, 4 bases at V and 0 bases at J, with 12 bases in the middle. The complete variable domain, with remaining parts taken from reference TRBV30 and TRBJ1-1, reads SQTIHQWPATLVQPVGSPLSLECTVEGTSNPNLYWYRQAAGRGLQLLFYSVGIGQISSEVPQNLSASRPQDRQFILSSKKLLLSDSGFYLCAWNLGLMNTEAFFGQGTRLTVV.

The chain combines TRBV6-1 with TRBJ2-7, with TRBD2 matching 12 bases. The length of the CDR3 is 15 residues. With V trimmed by 6 bases and J by 1 base, 4 bases remained unmatched. CDR1 is MNHNS and CDR2 is SASEGT in the germline V gene. Here the CDR3 reads CASRDGLAGSYEQYF. In DNA form, the CDR3 reads TGTGCCAGCAGAGACGGACTAGCGGGATCCTACGAGCAGTACTTC.

The chain links TRBV7-9 to TRBJ1-5; maybe TRBD1 (5 bases). CDR1 is SEHNR and CDR2 is FQNEAQ in the germline V gene (reference sequence). This CDR3 comprises 14 residues. V lost 4 bases and J 0 bases, leaving 7 bases between the germline ends. CDR3 sequence (DNA): TGTGCCAGCAGCTCGGACACTAGCAATCAGCCCCAGCATTTT. This translates into CASSSDTSNQPQHF.

Concerning this clone: The same CDR3 also results from other DNA sequences found in this sample. The chain carries TRBV4-3 and TRBJ2-7; TRBD1 agrees at 9 bases. There are 14 residues in the CDR3. V lost 6 bases to trimming and J lost 4 bases; unmatched junction nucleotides: 7. CDR1 is LGHNA, CDR2 YSLEER, per germline. In DNA, the CDR3 is TGCGCCAGCAGTCGGGGACAGGGAAGATACGAGCAGTACTTC. Translated, it gives CASSRGQGRYEQYF.

The chain has TRBV4-1 and TRBJ1-1; 7 positions agree with TRBD1. Unmatched junction bases numbered 10, after V lost 2 bases and J lost 1 base. CDR1 is MGHRA, CDR2 YSYEKL, per germline. The CDR3 spans 17 residues. Written as DNA, the CDR3 is TGCGCCAGCAGCCAATCCCCCCCCGGGACAGCGAACACTGAAGCTTTCTTT. Protein: CASSQSPPGTANTEAFF.

CDR3 in DNA: TGTGCCAGCAGCCCCAGCGGAAGCTCCTACAATGAGCAGTTCTTC. It is translated as CASSPSGSSYNEQFF. V and J are TRBV7-9 and TRBJ2-1, with D maybe TRBD2 (5 bases). V lost 5 bases and J 0 bases, leaving 11 bases between the germline ends. The CDR3 sequence is 15 residues long. Germline V gives CDR1 SEHNR, CDR2 FQNEAQ (reference sequence).

V and J are TRBV7-6 and TRBJ2-3; D is unclear. CDR3 length: 12 residues. V was trimmed by 4 bases and J by 6 bases, leaving 8 bases between them. Germline CDR1 SGHVS, CDR2 FNYEAQ. CDR3 protein: CASSSRWDTQYF. CDR3 nucleotide sequence: TGTGCCAGCAGCTCCCGCTGGGATACGCAGTATTTT.